This T cell receptor (beta chain) was identified in a study of cytomegalovirus exposure and HLA in healthy donors. Study-wide points: A later analysis, which compared TCR beta chains of equal frequency, found the HLA-associated ones more clonally expanded. It was assumed in the presence/absence analyses that sequencing depth was roughly uniform across donors.

CDR1 and CDR2 from the germline V gene are SEHNR and FQNEAQ (reference sequence). V trimming: 5 bases; J trimming: 1 base; junction bases outside the gene matches: 4. The CDR3 consists of 14 residues. Primers: 60 Vbeta forward and 13 Jbeta reverse. Only in-frame clones appear in the TCRdb table, and some are missing; sequencing was by immunoSEQ multiplex PCR. The sample yields some 140,000 clones, under 85% seen once. Although they were nominally healthy when sampled, donors likely had unrecorded immune exposures. Notes on this clone: Its matching antigen is unknown.

The gene calls are TRBV7-9 and TRBJ1-2, with 7 nucleotides matching TRBD1. The clonotype originates from a man younger than 35 in good health and CMV-seronegative. Sequenced: PBMCs. CDR3: CASSPGQLNYGYTF. The CDR3, as DNA: TGTGCCAGCAGCCCGGGACAGCTTAACTATGGCTACACCTTC.